This TCR beta chain was recorded in a study of spatial heterogeneity in lung cancer (dated by TCRdb to about 2019). With respect to the entire study: More beta-chain than alpha-chain transcripts were consistently detected, likely reflecting higher beta-chain transcript abundance. TCR transcript counts in tumor regions correlated strongly with a T cell transcriptional module score from matched bulk RNA-seq. Nonsynonymous mutation counts, determined by whole-exome sequencing of tumor tissue, were related to features of the TCR repertoire. In the raw uncorrected reads, each unique combination of TCR and UMI appeared more than ten times on average. Both alpha and beta chains were TCR-sequenced in fewer than 250 tumor regions, approximately 68 matched nontumor lung samples and around 50 PBMC samples obtained at surgery. In non-small cell lung cancer, the study made a quantitative comparison of TCR alpha and beta repertoires among multiple tumor regions, matched nontumor lung and blood.

What this sample's time point label stands for: sample taken at primary tumor resection. The donors were approximately 70 patients from the lung TRACERx cohort who had early-stage, untreated non-small cell lung cancer. TCR sequencing used whole RNA extracted from tumor and nontumor lung tissue, or from cryopreserved PBMC samples, without cell sorting. Only patients for whom sufficient RNA was available from at least two tumor regions were selected for TCR sequencing. A lung pathologist reviewed the tumor and adjacent nontumor lung specimens before the specimens were selected. This clonotype is termed medium-sized (0.01 to 0.1%). The antigen it binds to is not known. No much larger clone is present one base from it, and per-base qualities are unavailable. This beta chain represents an off-target read in a library built for alpha chains; its size is of limited meaning. Library creation used 5' RACE. Sequencing used a NextSeq 500. The TCR library protocol attached a unique molecular identifier to each TCR cDNA molecule to allow correction of PCR and sequencing errors. The authors processed their data as follows. Decombinator tools were used for TCR identification, UMI-based error correction and CDR3 extraction. TCRs above a frequency of 2 per 1,000, corresponding to the top 1% of the tumor frequency distribution, were defined as expanded. Expanded tumor TCRs were classed as regional if statistically deemed absent (corrected P<0.05) from at least one tumor region, otherwise ubiquitous. Renyi diversity was calculated using the R vegan package after each repertoire was subsampled 100 times to 5,000 TCRs. To build CDR3 similarity networks, amino acid triplet string-kernel similarity was used, and CDR3s were connected when their pairwise similarity was above 0.82. The public reads were reanalyzed by TCRdb: fastp trimming at Q25, MiXCR alignment, in-frame beta chains only. Each record represents a unique CDR3 protein, reported with the most common genes and DNA among its rows. The V and J calls follow TCRdb's processing rather than the paper's. The sample table lists roughly 3,000 distinct CDR3 sequences, about 6.8% of them with a count of one. The ten largest account for about a tenth of the sample.

Study-wide conclusions, independent of this receptor: The count of ubiquitous expanded TCRs correlated with the count of ubiquitous nonsynonymous mutations, and the count of regional expanded TCRs correlated with the count of regional nonsynonymous mutations. Confirming at a functional level the hypothesis that regional TCRs recognize regional mutations was considered to require additional single-cell paired TCR alpha and beta sequencing. A correlation was observed between the number of expanded intratumoral alpha and beta TCRs and the tumor nonsynonymous mutation count. TCR-seq coverage of tumor T cells was estimated at only approximately 7% for alpha chains and 12% to 15% for beta chains.

In the germline V gene, CDR1 corresponds to SGHTA and CDR2 to FQGNSA. CDR3 length: 13 amino acids, cysteine to phenylalanine. The entry retains the CDR3 DNA only, 39 bases that are in frame from base 1. V drops 4 bases and J drops 5 bases, leaving 9 bases in between. The source material was lung tumor tissue, sampled at surgery. Recombination linked TRBV7-2 to TRBJ1-5; the D gene lacks a confident call. The source of this sequence is a male donor with early-stage non-small cell lung cancer. The CDR3 protein is CASSSRRDQPQHF. The DNA reads as follows: TGTGCCAGCAGCTCCCGCAGAGATCAGCCCCAGCATTTT.